The 23 T cell receptor beta chains given below trace back to one sample, sequenced in a study of CD8 T cells in ankylosing spondylitis. TCRdb independently ran MiXCR on the 5' RACE reads; one entry per CDR3 protein. The sample holds 300,000 to 350,000 distinct CDR3 sequences, around 20% seen once. Sequenced material: blood, either unsorted or a sorted T cell fraction (not recorded which). These receptors all stem from a female donor with ankylosing spondylitis or in good health (not recorded which).

There are many counts of this clonotype. The CDR3 loop is CASSEYKGRYNSPLHF. CDR3 DNA: TGTGCCAGCAGTGAATATAAGGGACGGTATAATTCACCCCTCCACTTT. This rearrangement joins TRBV25-1 to TRBJ1-6, with D possibly being TRBD1 (5 bases). The germline gives CDR1 MGHDK, CDR2 SYGVNS. The V gene lost 0 bases and the J gene lost 4 bases, with 10 bases spanning the gap. The CDR3 consists of 16 residues.

This chain links TRBV21-1 with TRBJ2-7; the D call TRBD2 from the table was never checked on the DNA. TRBV21-1 represents a pseudogene. This CDR3 comprises 15 residues. As DNA, the CDR3 is TGTGCCAGCAGCAAAGTCGGAGGGGTCCGCTACGAGCAGTACTTC. As protein: CASSKVGGVRYEQYF.

This clonotype was recorded many times. The chain joins TRBV7-2 to TRBJ2-7; no reliable D call. V lost 5 bases, J lost 3 bases, and 5 bases lay in between. Germline-derived CDR1 and CDR2 are SGHTA and FQGNSA. The CDR3 is 11 residues long. CDR3 nucleotides: TGTGCCAGCAGCCTGTACTACGAGCAGTACTTC. It is translated as CASSLYYEQYF.

The rearrangement links TRBV5-1 to TRBJ2-5; 11 bases agree with TRBD2. The V segment lost 0 bases and the J segment 8 bases; nucleotides outside the gene matches: 3. The V gene's germline CDR1 is SGHRS and CDR2 YFSETQ. The CDR3 length is 14 residues. The CDR3 DNA reads TGCGCCAGCAGCTTGGCACTAGCGGGAGACACCCAGTACTTC. Its translation: CASSLALAGDTQYF.

The chain is built from TRBV6-2 or TRBV6-3 and TRBJ2-5; D not resolved. Looked up from germline, CDR1 is MNHEY and CDR2 is SVGEGT. The V end was cut by 5 bases, the J end by 0 bases, with 4 bases between. CDR3 length: 12 residues. For the CDR3, the DNA is TGTGCCAGCAGTAACAACCAAGAGACCCAGTACTTC. It translates to CASSNNQETQYF.

This chain uses TRBV5-1 with TRBJ2-1; D unresolved. From germline, CDR1 is SGHRS and CDR2 YFSETQ. V lost 0 bases and J lost 6, with 13 bases in between. This CDR3 has 15 residues. Here the CDR3 reads CASSLVAGAPNEQFF. CDR3 nucleotides: TGCGCCAGCAGCTTGGTGGCAGGAGCCCCCAATGAGCAGTTCTTC.

The V gene is TRBV2, the J gene TRBJ2-5, with 12 nucleotides matching TRBD1. V lost 4 bases and J lost 5; bases outside the gene matches: 2. This CDR3 contains 14 residues. CDR1 is SNHLY and CDR2 is FYNNEI in the germline V gene. The CDR3 here is CASSGDRGRETQYF. CDR3 sequence (DNA): TGTGCCAGCAGTGGGGACAGGGGGCGGGAGACCCAGTACTTC.

The V and J genes are TRBV24-1 and TRBJ2-1, with 13 bases fitting TRBD2. J was trimmed by 8 bases and V by 3 bases; bases with no gene match: 6. CDR3 length equals 16 residues. From germline, CDR1 is KGHDR and CDR2 SFDVKD. The CDR3 sequence is CATSDAAGTSGDEQFF. The CDR3 nucleotides read TGTGCCACCAGTGATGCCGCCGGGACTAGCGGGGATGAGCAGTTCTTC.

There are a few counts of this clonotype. This chain joins TRBV7-3 and TRBJ2-5, with 12 bases identical to TRBD1. Germline V gives CDR1 SGHTA, CDR2 FQGTGA. Trimming cost V 5 bases and J 5 bases; bases outside gene matches: 9. The CDR3 has 16 amino acids. The CDR3: CASSISGTGGVETQYF. As DNA, the CDR3 is TGTGCCAGCAGCATATCAGGGACAGGGGGCGTCGAGACCCAGTACTTC.

The sample holds a few counts of this clonotype. V and J are TRBV7-9 and TRBJ2-7, with 7 bases matching TRBD2. The CDR3 is 15 residues long. Germline lookup yields CDR1 SEHNR and CDR2 FQNEAQ (reference sequence). The V and J ends lost 1 base and 2 bases, in that order; junction bases with no gene match: 5. In DNA form, the CDR3 reads TGTGCCAGCAGCTTAGTCGGCGGGGGACCCTACGAGCAGTACTTC. Protein product: CASSLVGGGPYEQYF.

This clonotype turned up a few times. The chain uses TRBV20-1 and TRBJ1-1; D might be TRBD1 (6 bases). There are 14 residues in the CDR3. Trimming removed 4 bases at V and 3 bases at J, with 15 bases between. Germline-derived CDR1 and CDR2 are DFQATT and SNEGSKA (reference sequence). The CDR3 sequence is CSAITGIGDTEAFF. The CDR3 DNA reads TGCAGTGCTATTACAGGGATCGGCGACACTGAAGCTTTCTTT.

CDR3: CASSEWGRSYGYTF. In DNA form, the CDR3 reads TGTGCCAGCAGTGAATGGGGGCGATCTTACGGCTACACCTTC. The chain carries TRBV2 and TRBJ1-2, with a possible D match to TRBD1 (6 bases). Germline CDR1 is SNHLY and CDR2 is FYNNEI. The CDR3 totals 14 residues. With 2 bases removed from V and 8 bases from J, the gap between germline ends came to 15 bases.

This sequence joins TRBV4-3 and TRBJ2-7, with 10 bases that match TRBD2. J gave up 6 bases and V 4 bases, and 6 bases lay outside the gene matches. Germline V lookup: CDR1 LGHNA, CDR2 YSLEER. The CDR3 spans 14 residues. The CDR3 sequence: CASSLTSGLSEQYF. DNA for the CDR3: TGCGCCAGCAGCCTGACTAGCGGGCTCTCCGAGCAGTACTTC.

The chain has TRBV19 and TRBJ1-2, with 7 bases that match TRBD1. Germline CDR1 and CDR2: LNHDA and SQIVND (reference sequence). The CDR3 runs to 13 residues. With V trimmed by 3 bases and J by 3 bases, 1 base remained unmatched. The DNA of the CDR3 is TGTGCCAGTAGTATGACAGGGTACTATGGCTACACCTTC. Amino acids: CASSMTGYYGYTF.

This clonotype has only a few counts. The genes are TRBV4-2 and TRBJ2-5, with 10 positions matching TRBD2. With V trimmed by 2 bases and J by 5 bases, 11 bases remained unmatched. Germline V gene sequence: CDR1 LGHNA, CDR2 YNFKEQ. The CDR3 is made up of 17 amino acids. This CDR3 is CASSQRTSGPQGETQYF. As DNA, the CDR3 is TGTGCCAGCAGCCAACGGACTAGCGGTCCTCAGGGGGAGACCCAGTACTTC.

This clonotype has just a few counts. This chain connects TRBV5-5 to TRBJ2-1, with 11 bases identical to TRBD2. Germline lookup yields CDR1 SGHKS and CDR2 YYEKEE (reference sequence). This CDR3 is 15 amino acids long. The J segment lost 2 bases and the V segment lost 4 bases, leaving 2 bases of the junction unmatched. Here the CDR3 reads CASSEGLAAYNEQFF. Here the CDR3 DNA reads TGTGCCAGCAGCGAGGGACTAGCGGCCTACAATGAGCAGTTCTTC.

V gene TRBV6-5 combines with J gene TRBJ2-7; TRBD1 matches 7 bases. The CDR3 loop spans 14 amino acids. J lost 2 bases, V lost 6 bases, and 7 bases had no gene match. Germline lookup yields CDR1 MNHEY and CDR2 SVGAGI. The CDR3 loop reads CASRLTGVPYEQYF. CDR3 bases: TGTGCCAGCAGATTAACAGGGGTCCCCTACGAGCAGTACTTC.

This clonotype has only a few counts. V and J are TRBV20-1 and TRBJ2-3, with D possibly called TRBD1 or TRBD2 (5 bases each). V was pared by 5 bases and J by 2 bases, with 17 bases between. Looked up from germline, CDR1 is DFQATT and CDR2 is SNEGSKA (reference sequence). The CDR3 consists of 15 residues. Here the CDR3 reads CSAPSGPGHTDTQYF. The CDR3 nucleotides read TGCAGTGCTCCCTCGGGCCCGGGGCACACAGATACGCAGTATTTT.

This clonotype was picked up a small number of times. The chain joins TRBV7-9 to TRBJ2-7, with 7 bases matching TRBD2. Trimming cost V 1 base and J 4 bases; bases outside gene matches: 4. The CDR3 extends over 14 amino acids. CDR1 and CDR2 (germline): SEHNR, FQNEAQ (reference sequence). CDR3 region: CASSLGGSVYEQYF. In nucleotides, the CDR3 is TGTGCCAGCAGCTTAGGCGGGAGTGTGTACGAGCAGTACTTC.

This clonotype was seen a handful of times. This sequence joins TRBV27 and TRBJ1-4; a possible D gene is TRBD1 (5 bases). Per germline, CDR1 MNHEY and CDR2 SMNVEV (reference sequence). V lost 2 bases, J lost 5 bases, and 9 bases lay in between. The CDR3 has 14 residues. CDR3 protein: CASSLEDINEKLFF. The CDR3 DNA sequence: TGTGCCAGCAGTTTAGAGGACATCAATGAAAAACTGTTTTTT.

This clonotype was counted only a few times. The chain has TRBV20-1 and TRBJ2-1; 8 nucleotides align to TRBD2. J lost 11 bases, V lost 3 bases, and 3 bases had no gene match. The CDR3 spans 11 residues. Per the germline V gene, CDR1 is DFQATT and CDR2 is SNEGSKA (reference sequence). CDR3 nucleotides: TGCAGTGCTAGGGGCGGGAGGAAGCAGTTCTTC. This translates into CSARGGRKQFF.

The chain combines TRBV12-5 with TRBJ1-4; 9 bases map to TRBD1. Germline CDR1 LGHNT, CDR2 FRNRAP. This CDR3 comprises 14 residues. The V segment lost 4 bases and the J segment 4 bases; nucleotides outside the gene matches: 1. The DNA for the CDR3 is TGTGCTAGTGGTTCGGGACAGGGTAATGAAAAACTGTTTTTT. This translates into CASGSGQGNEKLFF.

This clonotype was counted between two and nine times. This rearrangement joins TRBV7-2 to TRBJ2-4; D may be TRBD2 (6 bases). From germline, CDR1 is SGHTA and CDR2 FQGNSA. V was shortened by 1 base and J by 9 bases, with 16 bases between the two germline ends. The CDR3 has 15 residues. The CDR3 nucleotides read TGTGCCAGCAGCTTAGGCGGGGATGAGTCTGCCATTCAGTACTTC. Translating gives CASSLGGDESAIQYF.